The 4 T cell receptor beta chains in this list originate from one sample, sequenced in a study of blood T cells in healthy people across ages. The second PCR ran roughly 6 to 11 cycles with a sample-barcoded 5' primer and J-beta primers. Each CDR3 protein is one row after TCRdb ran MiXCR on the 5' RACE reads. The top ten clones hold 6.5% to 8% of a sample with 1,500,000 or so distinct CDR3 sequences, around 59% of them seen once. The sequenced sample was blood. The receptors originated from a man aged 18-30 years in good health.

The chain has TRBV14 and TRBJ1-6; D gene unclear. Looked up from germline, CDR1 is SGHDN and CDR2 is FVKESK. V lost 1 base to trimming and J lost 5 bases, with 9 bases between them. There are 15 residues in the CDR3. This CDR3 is CASSQGWNDNSPLHF. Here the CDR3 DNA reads TGTGCCAGCAGCCAAGGGTGGAACGATAATTCACCCCTCCACTTT.

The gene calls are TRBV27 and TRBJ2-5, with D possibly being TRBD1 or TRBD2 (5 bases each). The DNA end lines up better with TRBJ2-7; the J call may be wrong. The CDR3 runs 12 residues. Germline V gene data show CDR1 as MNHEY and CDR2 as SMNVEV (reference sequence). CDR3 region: CASMGVGREQYF. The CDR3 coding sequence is TGTGCCAGCATGGGGGTAGGGCGCGAGCAGTACTTC.

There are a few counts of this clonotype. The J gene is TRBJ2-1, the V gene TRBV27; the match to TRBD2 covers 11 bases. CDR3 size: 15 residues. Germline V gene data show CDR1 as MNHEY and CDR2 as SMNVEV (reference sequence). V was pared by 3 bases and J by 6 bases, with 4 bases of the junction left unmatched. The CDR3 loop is CASSLTSGASNEQFF. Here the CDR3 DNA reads TGTGCCAGCAGTTTGACTAGCGGGGCATCCAATGAGCAGTTCTTC.

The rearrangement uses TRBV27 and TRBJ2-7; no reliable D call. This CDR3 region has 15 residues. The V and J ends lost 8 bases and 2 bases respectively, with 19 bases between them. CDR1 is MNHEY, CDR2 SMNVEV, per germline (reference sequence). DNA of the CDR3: TGTGCCAGCGCTAAGAGGCCCCATTCACCCTACGAGCAGTACTTC. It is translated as CASAKRPHSPYEQYF.